What follows is one T cell receptor (beta chain) and its context. This clonotype was observed a few times. It has no known antigen specificity. Base qualities are not at hand, and no much larger clone is one base apart. V and J are truncated by 5 bases and 1 base respectively, leaving an intervening sequence of 9 bases. CDR1 and CDR2 are read off the germline V gene as MDHEN and SYDVKM. From its cysteine to its phenylalanine, the CDR3 spans 13 amino acids. The read is trimmed to its CDR3 DNA, 39 bases read in frame from base 1. Libraries were prepared through RT-PCR. Sequenced on an Illumina MiSeq. TCRdb trimmed the raw reads at Q25, called clones with MiXCR and kept productive beta chains. Under each unique CDR3 protein, matching rows form one entry showing the most common genes and DNA. Across this sample there are more than 550,000 distinct CDR3 sequences, with approximately 15% seen only once. About 3.9% of the sample belongs to the ten largest clones.

The entry originates in a study (TCRdb year 2016). Recombination joined TRBV28 with TRBJ2-7, with the identity of the D gene unclear. The receptor comes from a female donor in good health, serving as a healthy control. Sequenced sample: memory CD4+ T cells from blood. Read as DNA, the sequence is TGTGCCAGCAGTCGCCTACAGTCCTACGAGCAGTACTTC. Its protein reads: CASSRLQSYEQYF.